The T cell receptor beta chain described here comes from a study of CD8+CD57+ T cells in acquired aplastic anemia. Study context: The study obtained an average of around 2.9 ug of DNA from sorted CD4+ and CD8+ cells.

Concerning this clonotype: Its antigen is not identified.

Study outcomes and limitations: There were 25 to 35 CD8+ CDR3 sequences that occurred in both patients and controls. The CD8+ Simpson's diversity of patients and controls was not significantly different.

Germline CDR1 is LNHDA and CDR2 is SQIVND (reference sequence). The CDR3 is made up of 12 amino acids. Between the trimmed V and J ends, which lost 1 base and 7 bases, there was a span of 7 bases. TCR beta VDJ and CDR3 profiles were obtained from a genomic DNA template. TCRdb passed the reads through MiXCR, listing each CDR3 protein once. The table records 200,000 or so distinct CDR3 sequences, around 66% of them present only once. The chain uses TRBV19 and TRBJ1-2, with D perhaps TRBD1 (5 bases). Sequencing was done on a sample of sorted CD4+, CD8+, or CD8+CD57+ T cells (not recorded which) from PBMCs. The clonotype originates from a human donor with severe aplastic anemia or a healthy control (not recorded which). The CDR3 coding sequence is TGTGCCAGTAGTATAGGGGGCAGTGGCTACACCTTC. Amino acid sequence: CASSIGGSGYTF.